The TCR beta chain described here comes from a study of post-analysis software for immune sequencing data. The TCR beta cDNA libraries contained unique molecular identifiers. One entry per CDR3 protein, called by TCRdb with MiXCR from the PCR reads. The table includes hundreds of thousands of distinct CDR3 sequences, roughly 27% detected once. Study-wide findings and caveats: Those samples that were prepared in the same batch co-clustered strongly by F measure. Compared with controls, patients showed significantly lower normalized Chao1 diversity. TRBV5-6, TRBV5-1 and TRBV20-1 were among 4 or 5 TRBV segments more frequent in patients than controls.

The germline V gene encodes CDR1 SGHRS and CDR2 YFSETQ. The CDR3 has 16 residues. V was shortened by 0 bases and J by 4 bases, with 15 bases between the two germline ends. A note on this clonotype: The antigen remains undetermined.

The V gene is TRBV5-1, the J gene TRBJ2-3; D not certain. The TCR sequence derives from a girl aged 10-17 years with multiple sclerosis. The specimen was blood. The CDR3 protein is CASSLVTSLSSDTQYF. CDR3 DNA: TGCGCCAGCAGCTTGGTTACGTCGTTATCCTCAGATACGCAGTATTTT.